This is a list of T cell receptor beta chains from one sample in a study of T-cell reconstitution after alpha-beta-depleted transplantation in children. MiXCR, run by TCRdb on the PCR reads, gives a single entry per CDR3 protein. The table has about 340,000 distinct CDR3 sequences, about a tenth seen once. Sample: PBMCs from the stem cell graft donor, taken from the stem cell graft. These receptor sequences come from a human donor who donated a stem cell graft to a child with acute lymphoblastic leukemia. CDR3s include the opening cysteine and the closing phenylalanine or tryptophan. The D gene is left open where the match is weak. Some rows have no size entry. The others give once, few or many, or a class for an expanded clone.

v_call,d_call,clone_size,j_call,cdr3_aa,cdr3_nt
TRBV14,TRBD1,NA,TRBJ1-2,CASSQGQDDYGYTF,TGTGCCAGCAGCCAGGGACAGGACGACTATGGCTACACCTTC
TRBV10-3,NA,few,TRBJ2-1,CAIDRSPGNNEQFF,TGTGCCATCGATAGGTCCCCAGGCAACAATGAGCAGTTCTTC
TRBV5-1,NA,NA,TRBJ2-7,CASSFTGNEQYF,TGCGCCAGCAGCTTTACAGGTAACGAGCAGTACTTC
TRBV4-1,NA,many,TRBJ2-7,CASSQDLIYEQYF,TGCGCCAGCAGCCAAGATCTTATCTACGAGCAGTACTTC
TRBV12-3/TRBV12-4,NA,NA,TRBJ2-5,CASSLVRTDQETQYF,TGTGCCAGCAGTTTGGTGAGGACAGACCAAGAGACCCAGTACTTC
TRBV11-2,NA,few,TRBJ1-5,CASSLWAGGASLSNQPQHF,TGTGCCAGCAGCTTATGGGCGGGGGGGGCTTCCCTTAGCAATCAGCCCCAGCATTTT
TRBV29-1,TRBD1,many,TRBJ2-3,CSAGTGGTDTQYF,TGCAGCGCCGGGACAGGGGGCACAGATACGCAGTATTTT
TRBV7-2,NA,many,TRBJ1-1,CASSLQGF,TGTGCCAGCAGCTTACAGGGGTTT
TRBV9,TRBD2,few,TRBJ2-1,CASSVGNSGSYEQFF,TGTGCCAGCAGCGTAGGTAATAGCGGGAGTTATGAGCAGTTCTTC
TRBV7-7,TRBD2,many,TRBJ2-5,CASSSRLAGGQETQYF,TGTGCTAGCAGCTCCCGACTAGCGGGAGGCCAAGAGACCCAGTACTTC
TRBV28,NA,NA,TRBJ2-5,CASSETGRETQYF,TGTGCCAGCAGTGAAACGGGAAGGGAGACCCAGTACTTC
TRBV12-3/TRBV12-4,NA,few,TRBJ2-2,CASSPDWATGELFF,TGTGCCAGCAGTCCGGACTGGGCCACCGGGGAGCTGTTTTTT
TRBV29-1,NA,many,TRBJ2-2,CSVVGPTGELFF,TGCAGCGTTGTCGGGCCCACCGGGGAGCTGTTTTTT
TRBV4-1,TRBD1,many,TRBJ1-3,CASSLRDREGNTIYF,TGCGCCAGCAGCCTACGGGACAGGGAAGGAAACACCATATATTTT
TRBV9,NA,few,TRBJ1-2,CASSVTGQNYGYTF,TGTGCCAGCAGCGTCACCGGACAGAACTATGGCTACACCTTC
TRBV14,TRBD2,few,TRBJ2-7,CASSLGTSAYYEQYF,TGTGCCAGCAGCCTAGGGACTAGCGCTTACTACGAGCAGTACTTC
TRBV5-1,TRBD2,many,TRBJ2-3,CASKGTSGNRRTDTQYF,TGCGCCAGCAAGGGGACTAGCGGGAATAGGCGCACAGATACGCAGTATTTT
TRBV5-1,TRBD2,many,TRBJ2-1,CASSTGTSGYNEQFF,TGCGCCAGCAGTACCGGGACTAGCGGTTACAATGAGCAGTTCTTC